The rows below give T cell receptor beta chains drawn from one sample of a study of identical twins. TCRdb recomputed calls from the 5' RACE reads with MiXCR, one row per CDR3 protein. This table holds 650,000 to 800,000 distinct CDR3 sequences, 8.5% to 9% found once. This sample was shared with a second study, whose subject was yellow fever vaccine responses in identical twins.

Sequenced material: PBMCs. These receptors came from a woman between 18 and 30 years old in good health. CDR3s include the opening cysteine and the closing phenylalanine or tryptophan. Each record gives: D gene, V gene, J gene, clone size, CDR3 DNA, CDR3 protein. A D gene is named only where the DNA matches it firmly. Only part of the rows carry a size: once, few, many, or a class if the clone is expanded.

-,TRBV7-7,TRBJ2-5,-,TGTGCTAGCAGCCCCCGGGTACAAGAGACCCAGTACTTC,CASSPRVQETQYF
-,TRBV19,TRBJ2-7,-,TGTGCCAGTAGTACCCCTCCCACACAGGGAGGGCATAACGAGCAGTACTTC,CASSTPPTQGGHNEQYF
-,TRBV4-1,TRBJ1-5,-,TGCGCCAGCAGCCCCTCGGGGCAGGAAAAACAGCCCCAGCATTTT,CASSPSGQEKQPQHF
-,TRBV15,TRBJ2-5,-,TGTGCCACCAGCAGAGTGGGGCAGGGAACAGGAGGAGAGACCCAGTACTTC,CATSRVGQGTGGETQYF
-,TRBV5-1,TRBJ2-2,many,TGCGCCAGCAGCTTGGAACCTACTCAGAACACCGGGGAGCTGTTTTTT,CASSLEPTQNTGELFF
-,TRBV29-1,TRBJ2-5,few,TGCAGCGCCTGCACCTTGGACAGTCAAGAGACCCAGTACTTC,CSACTLDSQETQYF
-,TRBV3-1,TRBJ2-7,-,TGTGCCAGCAGCCAAGTCGGGGCTCGGGAGCAGTACTTC,CASSQVGAREQYF
TRBD2,TRBV29-1,TRBJ2-5,many,TGCAGCTCTGGGGGGGGGGAGACCCAGTACTTC,CSSGGGETQYF
-,TRBV6-2/TRBV6-3,TRBJ2-1,many,TGTGCCAGCAATCCACCCTACAATGAGCAGTTCTTC,CASNPPYNEQFF
-,TRBV19,TRBJ2-1,-,TGTGCCAGTAATGGGTTTAGCTCCTACAATGAGCAGTTCTTC,CASNGFSSYNEQFF
-,TRBV27,TRBJ2-5,many,TGTGCCAGCAGTTTAAGGAGGACTCAAGAGACCCAGTACTTC,CASSLRRTQETQYF
-,TRBV12-3/TRBV12-4,TRBJ1-5,many,TGTGCCAGCAGCTTAGGGCAGGGGAAGGCCCAGCATTTT,CASSLGQGKAQHF
-,TRBV6-6,TRBJ1-2,-,TGTGCCAGCAGGGGAGCGGGTGGCTACACCTTC,CASRGAGGYTF
-,TRBV6-2/TRBV6-3,TRBJ2-1,-,TGTGCCAGCAGTTGGGCCCCAGCCTCCTACAATGAGCAGTTCTTC,CASSWAPASYNEQFF
-,TRBV5-6,TRBJ1-1,few,TGTGCCAGCAGCTGGAGGGTCGTTATGAACACTGAAGCTTTCTTT,CASSWRVVMNTEAFF
TRBD2,TRBV7-6,TRBJ2-2,-,TGTGCCAGCAGCTTAGCCGGACTAGCGGGAGGCACCGGGGAGCTGTTTTTT,CASSLAGLAGGTGELFF
TRBD2,TRBV6-5,TRBJ2-3,-,TGTGCCAGCAGTTACCGGGGCGGGGGGGCTATAGATACGCAGTATTTT,CASSYRGGGAIDTQYF
-,TRBV12-3/TRBV12-4,TRBJ2-7,few,TGTGCCAGCAGAACGGGCAGCACATACGAGCAGTACTTC,CASRTGSTYEQYF
TRBD2,TRBV4-2,TRBJ2-5,many,TGTGCCAGCAGCTTGGGTGAGACTAGCGGGGAAGAGACCCAGTACTTC,CASSLGETSGEETQYF
TRBD2,TRBV6-1,TRBJ2-3,many,TGTGCCAGCAGCCTCGGACTAGCGTCCGGTGCGAGCACAGATACGCAGTATTTT,CASSLGLASGASTDTQYF
-,TRBV29-1,TRBJ2-1,many,TGCAGCGTTGTTCGCTCCAGTTCCTACAATGAGCAGTTCTTC,CSVVRSSSYNEQFF
-,TRBV4-3,TRBJ1-1,few,TGCGCCAGCAGCCAAGAGTCCGCGGACACAGCGTTCTTGAACACTGAAGCTTTCTTT,CASSQESADTAFLNTEAFF
TRBD1,TRBV6-5,TRBJ2-7,many,TGTGCCAGCAGTTACAGACAGGGGAATTACGAGCAGTACTTC,CASSYRQGNYEQYF
TRBD2,TRBV28,TRBJ2-1,few,TGTGCCAGCAGTCCACCTTGGACTAGCGGGAGCCACAATGAGCAGTTCTTC,CASSPPWTSGSHNEQFF
-,TRBV29-1,TRBJ2-2,few,TGCAGCGTACGACTAGTCGCGAACACCGGGGAGCTGTTTTTT,CSVRLVANTGELFF
TRBD2,TRBV4-2,TRBJ2-1,-,TGTGCCAGCAGCCAGGTTCTAGCGGGAAAAGGGAATGAGCAGTTCTTC,CASSQVLAGKGNEQFF